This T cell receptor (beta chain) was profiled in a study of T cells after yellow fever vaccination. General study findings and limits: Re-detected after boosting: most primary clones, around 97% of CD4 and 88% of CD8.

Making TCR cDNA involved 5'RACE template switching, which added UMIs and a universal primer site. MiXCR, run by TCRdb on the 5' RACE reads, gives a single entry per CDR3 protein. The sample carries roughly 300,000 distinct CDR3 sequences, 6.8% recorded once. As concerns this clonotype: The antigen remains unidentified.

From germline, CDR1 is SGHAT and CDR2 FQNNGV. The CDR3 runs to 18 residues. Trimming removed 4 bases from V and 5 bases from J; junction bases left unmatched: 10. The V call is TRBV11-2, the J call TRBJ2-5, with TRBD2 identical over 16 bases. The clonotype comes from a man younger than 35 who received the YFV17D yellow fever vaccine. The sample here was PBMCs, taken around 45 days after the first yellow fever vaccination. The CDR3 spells CASSSAGTSGGALETQYF. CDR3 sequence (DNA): TGTGCCAGCAGCTCGGCCGGGACTAGCGGGGGGGCCTTGGAGACCCAGTACTTC.